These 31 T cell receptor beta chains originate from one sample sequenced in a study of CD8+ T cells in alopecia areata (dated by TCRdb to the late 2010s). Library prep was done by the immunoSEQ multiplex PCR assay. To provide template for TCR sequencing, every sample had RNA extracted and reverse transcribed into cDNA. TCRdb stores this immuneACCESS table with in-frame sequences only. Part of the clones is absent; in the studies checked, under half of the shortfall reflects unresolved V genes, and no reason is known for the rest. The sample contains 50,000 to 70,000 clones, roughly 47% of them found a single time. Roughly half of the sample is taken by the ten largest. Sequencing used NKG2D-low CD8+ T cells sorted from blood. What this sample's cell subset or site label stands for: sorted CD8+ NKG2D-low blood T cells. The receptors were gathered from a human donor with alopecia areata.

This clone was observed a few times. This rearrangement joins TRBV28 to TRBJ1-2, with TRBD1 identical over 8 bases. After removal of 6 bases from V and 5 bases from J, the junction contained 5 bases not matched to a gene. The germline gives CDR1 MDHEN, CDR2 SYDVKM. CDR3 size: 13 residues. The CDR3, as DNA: TGTGCCAGCAGCATGGGACAGGCGTATGGCTACACCTTC. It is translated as CASSMGQAYGYTF.

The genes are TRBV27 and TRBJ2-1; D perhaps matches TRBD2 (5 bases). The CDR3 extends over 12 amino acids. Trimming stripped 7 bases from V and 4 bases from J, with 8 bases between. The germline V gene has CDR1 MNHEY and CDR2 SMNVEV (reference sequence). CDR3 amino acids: CASISGYNEQFF. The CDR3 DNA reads TGTGCCAGCATCTCGGGGTACAATGAGCAGTTCTTC.

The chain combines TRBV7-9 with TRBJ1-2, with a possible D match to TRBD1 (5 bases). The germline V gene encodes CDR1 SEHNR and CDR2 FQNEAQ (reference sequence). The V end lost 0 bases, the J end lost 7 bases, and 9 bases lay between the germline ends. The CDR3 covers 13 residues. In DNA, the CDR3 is TGTGCCAGCAGCTTAGCGAGAGGGGTTGGCTACACCTTC. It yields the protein CASSLARGVGYTF.

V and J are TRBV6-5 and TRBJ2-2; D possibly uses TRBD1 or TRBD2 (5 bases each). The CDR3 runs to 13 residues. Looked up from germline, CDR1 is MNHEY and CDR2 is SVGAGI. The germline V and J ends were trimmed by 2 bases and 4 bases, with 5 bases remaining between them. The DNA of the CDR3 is TGTGCCAGCAGTTACGGGGGCACCGGGGAGCTGTTTTTT. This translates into CASSYGGTGELFF.

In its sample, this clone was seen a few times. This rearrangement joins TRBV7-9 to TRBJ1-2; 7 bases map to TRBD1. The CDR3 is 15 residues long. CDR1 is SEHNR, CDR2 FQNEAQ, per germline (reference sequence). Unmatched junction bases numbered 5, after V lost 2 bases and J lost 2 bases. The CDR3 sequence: CASSLTLTGNYGYTF. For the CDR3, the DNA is TGTGCCAGCAGCTTAACCTTGACAGGGAACTATGGCTACACCTTC.

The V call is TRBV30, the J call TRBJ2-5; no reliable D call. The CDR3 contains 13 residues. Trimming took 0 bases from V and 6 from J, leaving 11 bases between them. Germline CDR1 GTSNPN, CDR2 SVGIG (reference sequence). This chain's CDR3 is CAWSVLRPQTQYF. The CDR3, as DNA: TGTGCCTGGAGTGTACTTAGGCCGCAGACCCAGTACTTC.

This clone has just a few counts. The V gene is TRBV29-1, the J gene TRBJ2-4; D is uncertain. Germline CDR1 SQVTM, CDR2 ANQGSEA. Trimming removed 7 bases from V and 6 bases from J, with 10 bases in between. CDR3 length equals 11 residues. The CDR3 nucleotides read TGCAGCGCCCAGATGGGAAACATTCAGTACTTC. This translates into CSAQMGNIQYF.

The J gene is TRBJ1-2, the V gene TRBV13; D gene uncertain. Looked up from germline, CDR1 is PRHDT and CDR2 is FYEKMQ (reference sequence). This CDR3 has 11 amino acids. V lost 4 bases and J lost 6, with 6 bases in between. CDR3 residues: CASSSWDGYTF. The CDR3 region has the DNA TGTGCCAGCAGCTCTTGGGATGGCTACACCTTC.

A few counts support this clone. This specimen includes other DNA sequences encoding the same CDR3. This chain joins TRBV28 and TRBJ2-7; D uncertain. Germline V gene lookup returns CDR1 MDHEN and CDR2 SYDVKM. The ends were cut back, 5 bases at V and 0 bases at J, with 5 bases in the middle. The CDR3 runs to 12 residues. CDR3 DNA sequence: TGTGCCAGCAGTCCGTCCTCCTACGAGCAGTACTTC. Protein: CASSPSSYEQYF. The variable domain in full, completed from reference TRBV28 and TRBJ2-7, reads DVKVTQSSRYLVKRTGEKVFLECVQDMDHENMFWYRQDPGLGLRLIYFSYDVKMKEKGDIPEGYSVSREKKERFSLILESASTNQTSMYLCASSPSSYEQYFGPGTRLTVT.

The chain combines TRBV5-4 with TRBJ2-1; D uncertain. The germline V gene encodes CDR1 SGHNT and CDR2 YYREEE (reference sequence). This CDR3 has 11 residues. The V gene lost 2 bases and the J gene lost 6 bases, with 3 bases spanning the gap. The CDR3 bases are TGTGCCAGCAGCTTCGGCAATGAGCAGTTCTTC. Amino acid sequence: CASSFGNEQFF.

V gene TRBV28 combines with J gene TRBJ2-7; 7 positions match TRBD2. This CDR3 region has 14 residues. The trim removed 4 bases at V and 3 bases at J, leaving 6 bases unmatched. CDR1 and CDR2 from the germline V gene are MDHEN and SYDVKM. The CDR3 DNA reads TGTGCCAGCAGTTCCCCGGGAGGACTCTACGAGCAGTACTTC. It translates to CASSSPGGLYEQYF.

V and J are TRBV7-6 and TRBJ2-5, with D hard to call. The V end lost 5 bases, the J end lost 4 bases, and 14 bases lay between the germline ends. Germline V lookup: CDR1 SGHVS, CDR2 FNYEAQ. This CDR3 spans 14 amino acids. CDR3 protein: CASSPRPLGETQYF. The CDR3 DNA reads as TGTGCCAGCAGCCCTCGGCCCCTTGGAGAGACCCAGTACTTC.

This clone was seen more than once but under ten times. CDR3 protein: CASSLATGLQETQYF. The CDR3 nucleotides read TGCGCCAGCAGCTTGGCTACAGGGCTTCAAGAGACCCAGTACTTC. The chain employs TRBV5-1 and TRBJ2-5, with a possible D match to TRBD1 (6 bases). The CDR3 sequence is 15 residues long. Germline V lookup: CDR1 SGHRS, CDR2 YFSETQ. The germline V and J ends were trimmed by 0 bases and 2 bases, with 11 bases remaining between them. Variable domain in full (rest from reference TRBV5-1 and TRBJ2-5): KAGVTQTPRYLIKTRGQQVTLSCSPISGHRSVSWYQQTPGQGLQFLFEYFSETQRNKGNFPGRFSGRQFSNSRSEMNVSTLELGDSALYLCASSLATGLQETQYFGPGTRLLVL.

The CDR3 nucleotides are TGTGCCAGCAGCTTAGGACCCGGGACAGGGGGGCCTGGGGCCAACGTCCTGACTTTC. Residues: CASSLGPGTGGPGANVLTF. The chain joins TRBV7-3 to TRBJ2-6; 11 bases are a match to TRBD1. Germline loops: CDR1 SGHTA, CDR2 FQGTGA. J lost 2 bases, V lost 2 bases, and 8 bases had no gene match. The CDR3 runs to 19 residues.

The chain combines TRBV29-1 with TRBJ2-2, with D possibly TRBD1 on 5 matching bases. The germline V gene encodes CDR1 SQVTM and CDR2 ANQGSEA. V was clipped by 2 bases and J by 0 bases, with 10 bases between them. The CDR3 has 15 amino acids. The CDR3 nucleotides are TGCAGCGTTGAAAGGGGCGGATCGAACACCGGGGAGCTGTTTTTT. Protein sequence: CSVERGGSNTGELFF.

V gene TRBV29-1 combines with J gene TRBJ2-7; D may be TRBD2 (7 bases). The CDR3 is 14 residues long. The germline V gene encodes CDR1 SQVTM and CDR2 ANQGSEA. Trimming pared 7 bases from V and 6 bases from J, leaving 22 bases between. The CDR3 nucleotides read TGCAGCGCGATCCGGGGGGTGGCAGGGGCCGAGCAGTACTTC. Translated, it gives CSAIRGVAGAEQYF.

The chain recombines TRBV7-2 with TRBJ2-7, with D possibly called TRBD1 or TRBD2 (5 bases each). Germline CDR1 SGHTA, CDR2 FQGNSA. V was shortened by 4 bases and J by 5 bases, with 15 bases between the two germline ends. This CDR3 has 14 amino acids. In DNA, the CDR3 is TGTGCCAGCAGCTCCGGGACGACTCGGCACGAGCAGTACTTC. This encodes CASSSGTTRHEQYF.

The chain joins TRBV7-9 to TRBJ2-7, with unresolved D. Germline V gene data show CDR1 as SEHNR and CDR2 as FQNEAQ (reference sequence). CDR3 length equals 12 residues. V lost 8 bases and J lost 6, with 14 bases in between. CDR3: CASSGPLGEQYF. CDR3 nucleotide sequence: TGTGCCAGCTCGGGCCCCCTAGGCGAGCAGTACTTC.

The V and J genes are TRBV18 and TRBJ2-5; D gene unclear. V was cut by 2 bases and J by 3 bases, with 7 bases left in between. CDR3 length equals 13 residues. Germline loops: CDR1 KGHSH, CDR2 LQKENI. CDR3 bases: TGTGCCAGCTCACCAGGGTTTGAAGAGACCCAGTACTTC. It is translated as CASSPGFEETQYF.

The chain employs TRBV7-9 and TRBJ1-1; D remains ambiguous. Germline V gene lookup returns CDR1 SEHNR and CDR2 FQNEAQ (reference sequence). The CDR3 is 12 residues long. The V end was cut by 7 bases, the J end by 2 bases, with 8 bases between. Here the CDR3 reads CASTPANTEAFF. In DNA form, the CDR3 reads TGTGCCAGCACCCCAGCCAACACTGAAGCTTTCTTT.

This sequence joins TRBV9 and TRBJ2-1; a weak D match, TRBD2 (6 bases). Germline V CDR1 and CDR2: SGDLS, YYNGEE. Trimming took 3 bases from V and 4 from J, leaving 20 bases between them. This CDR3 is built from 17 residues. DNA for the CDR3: TGTGCCAGCAGCGCTAGTGCGACGGGGGAAAGGTACAATGAGCAGTTCTTC. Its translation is CASSASATGERYNEQFF.

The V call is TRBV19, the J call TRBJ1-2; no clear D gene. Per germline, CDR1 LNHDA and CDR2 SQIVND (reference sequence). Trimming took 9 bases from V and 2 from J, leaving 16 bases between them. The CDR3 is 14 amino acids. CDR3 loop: CARITPGLNYGYTF. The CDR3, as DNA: TGTGCCAGAATTACCCCGGGCCTGAACTATGGCTACACCTTC.

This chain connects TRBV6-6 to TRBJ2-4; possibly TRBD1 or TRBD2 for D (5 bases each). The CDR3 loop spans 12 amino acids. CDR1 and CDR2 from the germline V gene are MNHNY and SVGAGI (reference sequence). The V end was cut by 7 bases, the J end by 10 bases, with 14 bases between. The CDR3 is CASKTEGLIQYF. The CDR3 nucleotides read TGTGCCAGCAAAACAGAGGGGCTAATTCAGTACTTC.

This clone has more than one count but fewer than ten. The CDR3 DNA follows: TGCGCCAGCAAACGTCAGCAGAACACCGGGGAGCTGTTTTTT. Translated: CASKRQQNTGELFF. The V call is TRBV4-1, the J call TRBJ2-2; D remains unclear. Trimming left V 7 bases short and J 1 base short, with 10 bases between. The CDR3 runs 14 residues. Germline V gene lookup returns CDR1 MGHRA and CDR2 YSYEKL.

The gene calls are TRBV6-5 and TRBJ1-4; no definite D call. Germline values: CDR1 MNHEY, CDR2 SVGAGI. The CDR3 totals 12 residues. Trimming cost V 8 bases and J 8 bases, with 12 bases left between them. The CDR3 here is CASRRPGEKLFF. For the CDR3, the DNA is TGTGCCAGCCGTCGTCCGGGGGAAAAACTGTTTTTT.

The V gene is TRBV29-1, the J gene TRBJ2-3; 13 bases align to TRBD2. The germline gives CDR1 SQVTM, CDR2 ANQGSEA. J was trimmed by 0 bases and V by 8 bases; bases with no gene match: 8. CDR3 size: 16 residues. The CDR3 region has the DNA TGCAGCCCCAGACTAGCGGGGGGCCCTAGCACAGATACGCAGTATTTT. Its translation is CSPRLAGGPSTDTQYF.

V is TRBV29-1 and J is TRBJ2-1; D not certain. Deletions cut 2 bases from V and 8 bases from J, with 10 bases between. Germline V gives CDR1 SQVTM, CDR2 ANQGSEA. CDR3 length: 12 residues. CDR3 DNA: TGCAGCGTTGAACTAGTAGCTGATGAGCAGTTCTTC. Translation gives CSVELVADEQFF.

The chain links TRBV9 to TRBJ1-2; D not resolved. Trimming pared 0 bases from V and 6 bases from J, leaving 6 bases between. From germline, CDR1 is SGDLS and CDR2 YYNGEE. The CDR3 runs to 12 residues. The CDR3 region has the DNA TGTGCCAGCAGCGTAGATGGGGATGGCTACACCTTC. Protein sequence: CASSVDGDGYTF.

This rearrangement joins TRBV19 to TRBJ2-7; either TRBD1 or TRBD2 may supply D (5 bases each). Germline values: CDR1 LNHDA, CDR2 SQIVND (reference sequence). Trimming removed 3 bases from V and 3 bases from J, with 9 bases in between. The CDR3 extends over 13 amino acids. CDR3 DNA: TGTGCCAGTAGTATCCGGGACGACTACGAGCAGTACTTC. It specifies CASSIRDDYEQYF.

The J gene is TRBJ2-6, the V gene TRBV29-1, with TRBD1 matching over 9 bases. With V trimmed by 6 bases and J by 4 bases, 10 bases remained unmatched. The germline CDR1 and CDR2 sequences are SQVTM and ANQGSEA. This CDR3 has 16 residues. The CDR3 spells CSVTGQGSLGANVLTF. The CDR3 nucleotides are TGCAGCGTGACGGGACAGGGTAGCCTCGGGGCCAACGTCCTGACTTTC.

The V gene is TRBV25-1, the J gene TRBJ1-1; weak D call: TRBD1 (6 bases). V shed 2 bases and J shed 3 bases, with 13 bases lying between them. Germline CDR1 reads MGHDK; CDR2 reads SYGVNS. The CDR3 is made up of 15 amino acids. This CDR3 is CASSENYRVDTEAFF. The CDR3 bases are TGTGCCAGCAGTGAAAATTACAGGGTCGACACTGAAGCTTTCTTT.